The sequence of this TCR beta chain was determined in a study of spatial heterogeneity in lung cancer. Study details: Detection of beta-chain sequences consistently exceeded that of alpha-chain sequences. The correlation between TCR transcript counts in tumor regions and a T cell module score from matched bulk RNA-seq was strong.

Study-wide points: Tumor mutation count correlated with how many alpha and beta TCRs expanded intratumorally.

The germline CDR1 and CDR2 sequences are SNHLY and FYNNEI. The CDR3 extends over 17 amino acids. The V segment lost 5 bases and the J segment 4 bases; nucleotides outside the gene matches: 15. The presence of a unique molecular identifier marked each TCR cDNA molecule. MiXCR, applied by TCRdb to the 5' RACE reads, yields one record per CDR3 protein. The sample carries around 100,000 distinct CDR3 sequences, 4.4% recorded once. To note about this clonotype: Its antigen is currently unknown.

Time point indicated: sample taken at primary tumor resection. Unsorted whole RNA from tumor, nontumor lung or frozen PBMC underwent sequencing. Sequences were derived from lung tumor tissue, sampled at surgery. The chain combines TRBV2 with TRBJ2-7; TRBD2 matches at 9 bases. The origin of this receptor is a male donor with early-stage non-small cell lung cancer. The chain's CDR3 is CASSFPRELAGGYEQYF. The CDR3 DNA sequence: TGTGCCAGCAGTTTCCCCCGGGAACTAGCGGGTGGTTACGAGCAGTACTTC.